Listed below are T cell receptor beta chains from one sample, sequenced in a study of T cells in Graves' hyperthyroidism and ophthalmopathy. TCRdb passed the multiplex PCR reads through MiXCR, listing each CDR3 protein once. The table records under 350,000 distinct CDR3 sequences, about an eighth of them present only once. What was sequenced was blood. These receptors were collected from a woman aged 30 to 39 with Graves' hyperthyroidism that later progressed to Graves' ophthalmopathy. CDR3s include the opening cysteine and the closing phenylalanine or tryptophan. A D gene is named only where the DNA matches it firmly. For some rows the clone size is stated as once, few or many, or as a class when expanded; others skip it.

V gene	J gene	D gene	clone size	CDR3 length	CDR3 DNA	CDR3 protein
TRBV18	TRBJ2-7	TRBD1	many	16	TGTGCCAGCTCACCGCCCCCCGGGACAGGGGGCGGCGAGCAGTACTTC	CASSPPPGTGGGEQYF
TRBV27	TRBJ2-7	.	few	14	TGTGCCAGCTCCTACCGGGGCGTAGTTTACGAGCAGTACTTC	CASSYRGVVYEQYF
TRBV9	TRBJ1-4	TRBD1	many	16	TGTGCCAGCAGCGGTACAGGGGGCTCAGCTAATGAAAAACTGTTTTTT	CASSGTGGSANEKLFF
TRBV19	TRBJ1-6	.	.	16	TGTGCCAGTAGGAGAGGGACGCTGGCGTATAATTCACCCCTCCACTTT	CASRRGTLAYNSPLHF
TRBV7-2	TRBJ2-3	.	many	14	TGTGCCAGCCGCGATGGGTGGGTTAGCGATACGCAGTATTTT	CASRDGWVSDTQYF
TRBV7-2	TRBJ1-1	.	many	15	TGTGCCAGCAGCCCGGTTATTGAAGGGGACACTGAAGCTTTCTTT	CASSPVIEGDTEAFF
TRBV6-2/TRBV6-3	TRBJ1-3	.	few	15	TGTGCCAGCAGTTACCAGTGGGGCGGAGGAAACACCATATATTTT	CASSYQWGGGNTIYF
TRBV28	TRBJ2-3	.	few	12	TGTGCCAGCAGTCTACGGTTTGATACGCAGTATTTT	CASSLRFDTQYF
TRBV20-1	TRBJ1-1	TRBD1	many	12	TGCAGTGCTAGTACAGACAGGGATGAAGCTTTCTTT	CSASTDRDEAFF
TRBV7-9	TRBJ1-2	TRBD1	many	15	TGTGCCAGCAGCTTAGCTCCGACAGGGGCGGATGGCTACACCTTC	CASSLAPTGADGYTF
TRBV20-1	TRBJ2-7	.	many	14	TGCAGTGCACTAGGCGTGGACTCCCCGTACGAGCAGTACTTC	CSALGVDSPYEQYF
TRBV9	TRBJ2-1	TRBD2	many	15	TGTGCCAGCAGCTTTGGACTAGCGTCGGACAATGAGCAGTTCTTC	CASSFGLASDNEQFF
TRBV4-1	TRBJ2-5	.	many	16	TGCGCCAGCAGCCGGTTGGGATTGGGGGGTCAAGAGACCCAGTACTTC	CASSRLGLGGQETQYF
TRBV3-1	TRBJ2-1	.	many	13	TGTGCCAGCAGCCAAGTAGGGGACCATGAGCAGTTCTTC	CASSQVGDHEQFF
TRBV20-1	TRBJ1-2	.	.	15	TGCAGTGCCCCAGCGGGGGGAGAGGCTAACTATGGCTACACCTTC	CSAPAGGEANYGYTF
TRBV24-1	TRBJ1-5	.	.	15	TGTGCCGCCTCAGCTGGATCCGCGCGGAATCAGCCCCAGCATTTT	CAASAGSARNQPQHF
TRBV28	TRBJ1-4	.	many	15	TGTGCCAGCAGTCCCGAGGGATCAACTAATGAAAAACTGTTTTTT	CASSPEGSTNEKLFF
TRBV7-9	TRBJ2-7	TRBD1	many	14	TGTGCCAGCAGCGATCGGACAGGGTCCTACGAGCAGTACTTC	CASSDRTGSYEQYF
TRBV11-2	TRBJ2-3	TRBD2	.	16	TGTGCCAGCAGCTTAATGGCGGGGGGGCCTACAGATACGCAGTATTTT	CASSLMAGGPTDTQYF
TRBV6-1	TRBJ1-4	.	many	17	TGTGCCAGCAGTGAAGGGAGCTTACTTGCAACTAATGAAAAACTGTTTTTT	CASSEGSLLATNEKLFF
TRBV2	TRBJ2-3	TRBD2	few	15	TGTGCCAGAACCCCCCTGGGAGGGAACACAGATACGCAGTATTTT	CARTPLGGNTDTQYF
TRBV20-1	TRBJ1-1	.	many	13	TGCAGACCCTCTAGATCAGCGGACCAGGAAGCTTTCTTT	CRPSRSADQEAFF
TRBV3-2	TRBJ2-3	.	many	19	TGTGCCAGCAGCCAAGATGGGGGTCGACTAGCTCATCGCACAGATACGCAGTATTTT	CASSQDGGRLAHRTDTQYF
TRBV29-1	TRBJ2-2	.	few	12	TGCAGCGCGGACAGGAACACCGGGGAGCTGTTTTTT	CSADRNTGELFF
TRBV9	TRBJ1-1	TRBD1	many	14	TGTGCCAGCAGCGTGGGACAGTTGAACACTGAAGCTTTCTTT	CASSVGQLNTEAFF
TRBV27	TRBJ2-2	.	many	17	TGTGCCAGCAGTTTATCGCTGGCAGACCTGAACACCGGGGAGCTGTTTTTT	CASSLSLADLNTGELFF
TRBV6-1	TRBJ1-6	.	many	19	TGTGCCAGCACCCTACTACCCACCAAGACGGCCATACGAGTTTCACCCCTCCACTTT	CASTLLPTKTAIRVSPLHF
TRBV19	TRBJ2-7	.	.	15	TGTGCCAGTAGTACGACAGGACCGAAGTCCTACGAGCAGTACTTC	CASSTTGPKSYEQYF
TRBV6-2/TRBV6-3	TRBJ2-7	TRBD1	many	13	TGTGCCAGCAGACCGACAGGGGTCAGCGAGCAGTACTTC	CASRPTGVSEQYF
TRBV28	TRBJ2-7	.	many	15	TGTGCCAGCAGCCAAAGGGGCCCTATCAACTACGAGCAGTACTTC	CASSQRGPINYEQYF
TRBV11-2	TRBJ2-3	.	many	16	TGTGCCAGCAGCTCCTGGGGAGCGGATAGCACAGATACGCAGTATTTT	CASSSWGADSTDTQYF
TRBV30	TRBJ1-5	TRBD1	many	15	TGTGCCTGGAGTGACCCCGGACAGGGCTATCAGCCCCAGCATTTT	CAWSDPGQGYQPQHF
TRBV2	TRBJ2-7	TRBD2	many	16	TGTGCCAGCAGTGAAGCGCTTAGCGGGAGCTTCTACGAGCAGTACTTC	CASSEALSGSFYEQYF
TRBV4-2	TRBJ2-1	.	many	14	TGTGCCAGCAGCCAAAGATGGGGGGAGAATGAGCAGTTCTTC	CASSQRWGENEQFF
TRBV9	TRBJ1-4	TRBD1	.	17	TGTGCCAGCAGCCCGAGTTCCTCGGGACAGGGCATCCAAAAACTGTTTTTT	CASSPSSSGQGIQKLFF
TRBV30	TRBJ1-2	TRBD1	few	18	TGTGCCTGGAGCGGGACCGGGACAGGGACGAATTATAACTATGGCTACACCTTC	CAWSGTGTGTNYNYGYTF
TRBV19	TRBJ2-3	TRBD2	many	17	TGTGCCAGTAGCCGACCCGGACTAGCGGGGGGCACAGATACGCAGTATTTT	CASSRPGLAGGTDTQYF
TRBV3-1	TRBJ1-1	.	many	15	TGTGCCAGCAGCCAACCTGGCAGGGTGAACACTGAAGCTTTCTTT	CASSQPGRVNTEAFF
TRBV13	TRBJ2-7	TRBD1	many	14	TGTGCCAGCAGCCCTGGACAGGGACCCTACGAGCAGTACTTC	CASSPGQGPYEQYF
TRBV12-3/TRBV12-4	TRBJ1-5	TRBD1	many	17	TGTGCCAGCAGTTCCGGACAGGGGGGTTCTAGCAATCAGCCCCAGCATTTT	CASSSGQGGSSNQPQHF
TRBV6-1	TRBJ2-7	.	many	13	TGTGCCAGCTCTGGCGTAGAAAATCTCGAGCAGTACTTC	CASSGVENLEQYF
TRBV20-1	TRBJ2-1	.	many	15	TGCAGTGCTTTAGATTCCGGGGGTCGGTACAATGAGCAGTTCTTC	CSALDSGGRYNEQFF
TRBV28	TRBJ2-1	.	many	18	TGTGCCAGCAGACCTACACGGTGGGGGCGGGTAAAGGTCAATGAGCAGTTCTTC	CASRPTRWGRVKVNEQFF
TRBV27	TRBJ2-7	.	many	15	TGTGCCAGCAGTTTATCAGGGGACCGCCTCTACGAGCAGTACTTC	CASSLSGDRLYEQYF
TRBV7-9	TRBJ1-1	TRBD1	few	16	TGTGCCAGCAGCTTGGGGGCAGGGGGGGGAGGCACTGAAGCTTTCTTT	CASSLGAGGGGTEAFF
TRBV24-1	TRBJ2-1	TRBD1	many	13	TGTGCCACCAGCACCGGGACAGCGAACCAGCAGTTCTTC	CATSTGTANQQFF
TRBV3-1	TRBJ1-2	TRBD1	once	14	TGTGCCAGCAGCCCCGGGACAGGGAGGGGCAGCTACACCTTC	CASSPGTGRGSYTF